This T cell receptor (beta chain) was sequenced in a study of T-cell memory formation after mild COVID-19. In germline, CDR1 is DFQATT, CDR2 SNEGSKA (reference sequence). Trimming stripped 5 bases from V and 10 bases from J, with 17 bases between. The CDR3 consists of 12 residues. TCRalpha and TCRbeta libraries used 5'RACE with constant-segment primers and UMIs. TCRdb re-analysed the 5' RACE reads in MiXCR, keeping a single row per CDR3 protein. The sample holds a few hundred thousand distinct CDR3 sequences, over 8.5% seen once. This clonotype has more than one count but fewer than ten. What was sequenced was PBMCs or a T cell subset sorted from them (not recorded which). V is TRBV20-1 and J is TRBJ1-1; D unclear. This TCR was sampled from a man aged 18 to 35 who had mild COVID-19 (a few samples of this study predate the infection). Cell type and time point are not known. CDR3 coding DNA: TGCAGTGCTGGCCCAGACTGGACCCCAGCTTTCTTT. Translated: CSAGPDWTPAFF.